This TCR beta chain was sequenced for a study of vaccination and CD4 T cells after COVID-19. Findings of the study overall: Sampling was limited to relatively few convalescent patients, with no early post-infection timepoints studied.

The CDR3 contains 13 residues. Germline assignment: CDR1 SNHLY and CDR2 FYNNEI. Trimming shortened V by 1 base and J by 8 bases, and 11 bases separated the two germline ends. About this clonotype: Its antigen is undetermined.

The Oncomine TCR Beta short-read assay was what sequenced the DNA obtained from cultured CD4+ T cells. Cultured CD4+ T cells yielded the extracted genomic DNA. TCRdb called the PCR reads again in MiXCR, with one record for every CDR3 protein. The sample includes roughly 15,000 distinct CDR3 sequences, roughly 63% of them seen just once. Treatment meaning: approximately 9-day PBMC culture with coronavirus spike peptide pools or control peptides (ViraFEST assay). PCR-confirmed positives ranged from March to December 2020, preceding US Alpha, Beta and Delta variants. Culture of two million PBMCs per well took place with about 10 IU/ml IL-2 and roughly 9.8 ug/ml peptide pools.

Input material: CD4+ T cells from blood, cultured in vitro. This sequence joins TRBV2 and TRBJ1-2; D is ambiguous. This clonotype originated in a human donor who had recovered from COVID-19. DNA for the CDR3: TGTGCCAGCAGTGAAGGTCTTCCGGGGGGCTACACCTTC. Translated, it gives CASSEGLPGGYTF.